The 15 T cell receptor beta chains in this list originate from one sample, sequenced in a study of T cells after yellow fever vaccination. TCRdb used MiXCR to reprocess the 5' RACE reads, holding one entry per CDR3 protein. The table lists about 330,000 distinct CDR3 sequences, approximately 7% of them singletons, with around 17% in the top ten. Material: PBMCs, obtained around 45 days after the first yellow fever vaccination. These receptors were taken from a man between 18 and 29 years old who received the YFV17D yellow fever vaccine.

In regard to this clonotype: This may come from a read error, since a much larger clone is one base off. This chain links TRBV13 with TRBJ2-7; possibly TRBD2 for D (6 bases). The V gene's germline CDR1 is PRHDT and CDR2 FYEKMQ (reference sequence). The CDR3 consists of 16 residues. CDR3 nucleotide sequence: TGTACCAGCAGCTTAGGCGCGGGGCTCAGGGCCTACGAGCAGTACTTC. It codes for CTSSLGAGLRAYEQYF.

This chain uses TRBV20-1 with TRBJ2-5; 7 bases match TRBD2. The CDR3 length is 15 residues. The germline gives CDR1 DFQATT, CDR2 SNEGSKA (reference sequence). V lost 3 bases to trimming and J lost 2 bases; unmatched junction nucleotides: 9. CDR3 bases: TGCAGTGCTAGGGGCCTTGGGGGGGGGCAAGAGACCCAGTACTTC. Protein: CSARGLGGGQETQYF.

This clonotype was counted a few times. The chain recombines TRBV6-2 or TRBV6-3 with TRBJ2-3, with 9 bases that match TRBD1. Germline trimming cut 6 bases from V and 5 bases from J; bases unmatched to any gene: 9. Germline CDR1 reads MNHEY; CDR2 reads SVGEGT. The CDR3 length is 15 residues. DNA of the CDR3: TGTGCCAGCAGCCCCGGACAGGGGTTCAGAGATACGCAGTATTTT. Translation gives CASSPGQGFRDTQYF.

This clonotype was detected a few times. The rearrangement links TRBV6-1 to TRBJ1-1; TRBD1 is a possible D gene (5 bases). Germline CDR1 reads MNHNS; CDR2 reads SASEGT. Trimming removed 1 base at V and 1 base at J, with 19 bases between. The CDR3 runs 18 residues. This chain's CDR3 is CASSEEEAGWVGNTEAFF. DNA of the CDR3: TGTGCCAGCAGTGAAGAGGAGGCAGGGTGGGTTGGGAACACTGAAGCTTTCTTT.

The V and J genes are TRBV2 and TRBJ1-2; D gene uncertain. Germline V gene sequence: CDR1 SNHLY, CDR2 FYNNEI. Trimming pared 2 bases from V and 5 bases from J, leaving 18 bases between. This CDR3 has 16 amino acids. CDR3 loop: CASSEIAAGSLYGYTF. The CDR3 DNA is TGTGCCAGCAGTGAAATTGCCGCGGGATCTTTGTATGGCTACACCTTC. Full variable domain (remainder filled in from reference TRBV2 and TRBJ1-2): EPEVTQTPSHQVTQMGQEVILRCVPISNHLYFYWYRQILGQKVEFLVSFYNNEISEKSEIFDDQFSVERPDGSNFTLKIRSTKLEDSAMYFCASSEIAAGSLYGYTFGSGTRLTVV.

In its sample, this clonotype was seen many times. V and J are TRBV20-1 and TRBJ1-3; tentative D call: TRBD1 (5 bases). V was clipped by 3 bases and J by 4 bases, with 13 bases between them. Germline V gene data show CDR1 as DFQATT and CDR2 as SNEGSKA (reference sequence). The CDR3 loop spans 14 amino acids. In DNA, the CDR3 is TGCAGTGCTAGGGCTCAGGGAGACGGAAACACCATATATTTT. The encoded protein is CSARAQGDGNTIYF.

The chain couples TRBV28 to TRBJ1-1; no clear D. V was trimmed by 4 bases and J by 4 bases, leaving 10 bases between them. Germline V gene data show CDR1 as MDHEN and CDR2 as SYDVKM. This CDR3 has 13 amino acids. For the CDR3, the DNA is TGTGCCAGCAGTTCTTCCCCCGGCACTGAAGCTTTCTTT. Translation gives CASSSSPGTEAFF.

The genes are TRBV9 and TRBJ2-3, with D unresolved. The CDR3 runs 14 residues. The ends were cut back, 3 bases at V and 8 bases at J, with 16 bases in the middle. CDR1 and CDR2 (germline): SGDLS, YYNGEE. Here the CDR3 reads CASSESDGSFTQYF. The CDR3 coding sequence is TGTGCCAGCAGCGAATCCGACGGATCCTTTACGCAGTATTTT.

This clonotype was counted a few times. The V and J genes are TRBV6-6 and TRBJ1-1; no clear D gene. Germline V gives CDR1 MNHNY, CDR2 SVGAGI (reference sequence). V was pared by 10 bases and J by 0 bases, with 9 bases between. The CDR3 is 12 residues long. The DNA for the CDR3 is TGTGCCACGGCCGAAGTGAACACTGAAGCTTTCTTT. Its protein is CATAEVNTEAFF.

The table lists this clonotype with many counts. This chain connects TRBV4-1 to TRBJ2-1; D is uncertain. CDR1 MGHRA and CDR2 YSYEKL come from the germline V gene. The CDR3 contains 13 residues. Trimming took 3 bases from V and 7 from J, leaving 10 bases between them. The CDR3 reads CASSQTPQNEQFF. Here the CDR3 DNA reads TGCGCCAGCAGCCAGACGCCTCAGAATGAGCAGTTCTTC.

The sample holds many counts of this clonotype. The chain recombines TRBV5-1 with TRBJ2-7; TRBD1 agrees at 7 bases. The germline CDR1 and CDR2 sequences are SGHRS and YFSETQ. Trimming at V came to 6 bases and at J to 2 bases, leaving 8 bases not matched to a gene. This CDR3 has 14 amino acids. DNA of the CDR3: TGCGCCAGCAACTTAGGGGGCGGCACCTACGAGCAGTACTTC. It codes for CASNLGGGTYEQYF.

CDR3 region: CASSSTAGNTEAFF. The CDR3 DNA reads TGTGCCAGCAGTTCGACAGCGGGGAACACTGAAGCTTTCTTT. V gene TRBV12-3 or TRBV12-4 combines with J gene TRBJ1-1, with D possibly matching TRBD1 (5 bases). The CDR3 is made up of 14 amino acids. V lost 4 bases and J lost 1, with 10 bases in between.

This clonotype was found many times. This sequence joins TRBV4-2 and TRBJ1-2, with D unclear. Germline V gives CDR1 LGHNA, CDR2 YNFKEQ. V was clipped by 0 bases and J by 4 bases, with 15 bases between them. This CDR3 contains 16 residues. The CDR3 sequence: CASSQDHKTDSYGYTF. The CDR3 region has the DNA TGTGCCAGCAGCCAAGATCATAAGACGGATTCCTATGGCTACACCTTC.

This clonotype was counted only a few times. The V call is TRBV5-1, the J call TRBJ2-1, with D tentatively TRBD2 (6 bases). CDR1 and CDR2 from the germline V gene are SGHRS and YFSETQ. This CDR3 contains 14 residues. V was clipped by 4 bases and J by 4 bases, with 12 bases between them. The CDR3 sequence: CASSASGLYNEQFF. The DNA of the CDR3 is TGCGCCAGCAGCGCGTCGGGACTTTACAATGAGCAGTTCTTC.

This clonotype showed up many times. The chain joins TRBV5-6 to TRBJ1-1; TRBD1 might be the D (6 bases). The V end was cut by 0 bases, the J end by 5 bases, with 11 bases between. The CDR3 covers 14 residues. CDR1 and CDR2 from the germline V gene are SGHDT and YYEEEE. The CDR3 DNA is TGTGCCAGCAGCTTGGGGGGGGCACGAACTGAAGCTTTCTTT. Amino acids: CASSLGGARTEAFF.